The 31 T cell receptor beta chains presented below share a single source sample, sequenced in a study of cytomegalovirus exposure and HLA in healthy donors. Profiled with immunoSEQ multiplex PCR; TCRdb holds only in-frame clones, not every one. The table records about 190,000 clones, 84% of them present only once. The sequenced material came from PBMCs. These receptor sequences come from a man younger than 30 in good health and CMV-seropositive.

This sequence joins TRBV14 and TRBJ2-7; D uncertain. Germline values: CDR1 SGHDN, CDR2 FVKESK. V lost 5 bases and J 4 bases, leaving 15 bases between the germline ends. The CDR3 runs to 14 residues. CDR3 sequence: CASSARHGPYEQYF. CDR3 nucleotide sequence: TGTGCCAGCAGCGCCCGACATGGCCCTTACGAGCAGTACTTC. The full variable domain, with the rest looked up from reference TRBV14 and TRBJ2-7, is EAGVTQFPSHSVIEKGQTVTLRCDPISGHDNLYWYRRVMGKEIKFLLHFVKESKQDESGMPNNRFLAERTGGTYSTLKVQPAELEDSGVYFCASSARHGPYEQYFGPGTRLTVT.

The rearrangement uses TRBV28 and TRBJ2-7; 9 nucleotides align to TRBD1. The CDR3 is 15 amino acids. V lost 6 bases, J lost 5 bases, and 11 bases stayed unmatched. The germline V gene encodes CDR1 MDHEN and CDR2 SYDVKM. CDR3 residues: CASRTRWDRENEQYF. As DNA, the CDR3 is TGTGCCAGCAGGACCCGGTGGGACAGGGAGAACGAGCAGTACTTC.

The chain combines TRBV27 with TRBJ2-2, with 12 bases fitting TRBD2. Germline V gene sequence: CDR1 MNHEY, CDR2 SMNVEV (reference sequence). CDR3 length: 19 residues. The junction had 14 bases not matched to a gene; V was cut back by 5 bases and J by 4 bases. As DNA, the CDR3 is TGTGCCAGCAGTCCGCTAGCGGGAGGGCCTCAGGGTATCACCGGGGAGCTGTTTTTT. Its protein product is CASSPLAGGPQGITGELFF.

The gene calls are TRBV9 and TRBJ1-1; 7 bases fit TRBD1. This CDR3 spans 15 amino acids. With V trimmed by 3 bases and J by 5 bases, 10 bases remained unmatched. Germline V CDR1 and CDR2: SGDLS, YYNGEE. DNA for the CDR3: TGTGCCAGCAGCGCCCTCGGACAGGTGGGTACTGAAGCTTTCTTT. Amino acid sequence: CASSALGQVGTEAFF.

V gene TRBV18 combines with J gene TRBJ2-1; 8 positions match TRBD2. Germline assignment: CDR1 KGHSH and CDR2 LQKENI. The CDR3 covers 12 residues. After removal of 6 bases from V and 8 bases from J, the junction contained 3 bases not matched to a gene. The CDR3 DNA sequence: TGTGCCAGCTCTGGAGCGGGGGATGAGCAGTTCTTC. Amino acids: CASSGAGDEQFF.

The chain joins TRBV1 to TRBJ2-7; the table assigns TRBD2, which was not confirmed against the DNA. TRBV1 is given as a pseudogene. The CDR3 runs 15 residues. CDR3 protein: CTSSQVAAGVNEQYF. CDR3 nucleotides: TGCACCAGCAGCCAAGTCGCCGCGGGAGTCAACGAGCAGTACTTC.

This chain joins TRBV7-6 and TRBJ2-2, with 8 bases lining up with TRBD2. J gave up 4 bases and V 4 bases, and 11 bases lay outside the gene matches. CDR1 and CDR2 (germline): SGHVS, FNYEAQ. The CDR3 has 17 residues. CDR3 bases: TGTGCCAGCAGCTCCGGGGGGGGCACCCTTGCCACCGGGGAGCTGTTTTTT. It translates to CASSSGGGTLATGELFF.

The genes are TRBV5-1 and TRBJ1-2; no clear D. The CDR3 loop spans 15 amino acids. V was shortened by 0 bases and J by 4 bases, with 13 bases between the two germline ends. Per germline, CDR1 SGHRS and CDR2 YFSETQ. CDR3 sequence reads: CASSLVDGLSYGYTF. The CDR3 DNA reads TGCGCCAGCAGCTTGGTTGACGGACTATCCTATGGCTACACCTTC.

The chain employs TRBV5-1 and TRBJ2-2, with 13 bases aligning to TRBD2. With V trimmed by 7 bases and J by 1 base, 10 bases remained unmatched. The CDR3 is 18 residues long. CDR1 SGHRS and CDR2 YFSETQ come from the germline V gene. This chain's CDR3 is CASRPRTSGRLNTGELFF. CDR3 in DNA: TGCGCCAGCCGCCCCCGGACTAGCGGGAGACTGAACACCGGGGAGCTGTTTTTT.

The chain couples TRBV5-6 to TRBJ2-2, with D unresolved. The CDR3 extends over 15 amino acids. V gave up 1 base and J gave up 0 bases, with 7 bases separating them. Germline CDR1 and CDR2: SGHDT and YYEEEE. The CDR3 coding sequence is TGTGCCAGCAGCTTGTTTCCTCCGAACACCGGGGAGCTGTTTTTT. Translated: CASSLFPPNTGELFF.

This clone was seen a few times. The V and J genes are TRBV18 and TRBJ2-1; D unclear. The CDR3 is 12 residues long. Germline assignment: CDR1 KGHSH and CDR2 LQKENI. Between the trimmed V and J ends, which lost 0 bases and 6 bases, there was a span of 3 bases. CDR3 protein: CASSPPLNEQFF. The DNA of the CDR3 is TGTGCCAGCTCACCACCCCTCAATGAGCAGTTCTTC.

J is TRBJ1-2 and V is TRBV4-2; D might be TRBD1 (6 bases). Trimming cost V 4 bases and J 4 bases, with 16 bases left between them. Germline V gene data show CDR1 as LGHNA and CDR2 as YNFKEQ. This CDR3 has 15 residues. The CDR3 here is CASSPDGGGAYGYTF. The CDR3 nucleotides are TGTGCCAGCAGCCCCGATGGGGGGGGCGCCTATGGCTACACCTTC.

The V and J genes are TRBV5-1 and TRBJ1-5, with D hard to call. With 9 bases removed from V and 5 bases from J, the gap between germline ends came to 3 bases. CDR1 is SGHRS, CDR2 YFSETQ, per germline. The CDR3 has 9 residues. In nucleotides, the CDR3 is TGCGCCACAGATCAGCCCCAGCATTTT. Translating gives CATDQPQHF. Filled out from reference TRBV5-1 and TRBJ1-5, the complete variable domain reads KAGVTQTPRYLIKTRGQQVTLSCSPISGHRSVSWYQQTPGQGLQFLFEYFSETQRNKGNFPGRFSGRQFSNSRSEMNVSTLELGDSALYLCATDQPQHFGDGTRLSIL.

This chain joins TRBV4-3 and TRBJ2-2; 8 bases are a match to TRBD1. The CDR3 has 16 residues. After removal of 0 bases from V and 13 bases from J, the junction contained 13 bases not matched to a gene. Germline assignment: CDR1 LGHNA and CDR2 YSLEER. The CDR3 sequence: CASSQDIGGTGRGLFF. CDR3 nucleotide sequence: TGCGCCAGCAGCCAAGATATAGGGGGGACAGGAAGAGGGCTGTTTTTT.

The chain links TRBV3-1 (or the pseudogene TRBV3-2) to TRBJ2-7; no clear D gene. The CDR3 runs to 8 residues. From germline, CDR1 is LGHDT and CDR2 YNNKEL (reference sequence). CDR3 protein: CDGYEQYF. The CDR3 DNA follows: TGTGACGGTTACGAGCAGTACTTC.

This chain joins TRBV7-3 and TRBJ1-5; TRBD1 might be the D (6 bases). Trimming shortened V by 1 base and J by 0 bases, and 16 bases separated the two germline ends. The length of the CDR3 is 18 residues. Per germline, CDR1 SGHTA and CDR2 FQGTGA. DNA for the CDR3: TGTGCCAGCAGCTTAAGGACTGGGACAAAGTATAGCAATCAGCCCCAGCATTTT. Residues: CASSLRTGTKYSNQPQHF.

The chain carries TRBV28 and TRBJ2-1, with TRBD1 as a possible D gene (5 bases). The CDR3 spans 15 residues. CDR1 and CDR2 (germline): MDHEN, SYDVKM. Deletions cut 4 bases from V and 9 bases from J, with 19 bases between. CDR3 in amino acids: CASSSRPGRDVEQFF. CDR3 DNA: TGTGCCAGCAGTTCCCGGCCGGGCAGGGATGTTGAGCAGTTCTTC.

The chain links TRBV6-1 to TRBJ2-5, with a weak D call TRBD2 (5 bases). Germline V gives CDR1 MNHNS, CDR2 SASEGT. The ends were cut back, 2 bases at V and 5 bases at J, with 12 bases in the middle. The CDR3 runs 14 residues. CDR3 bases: TGTGCCAGCAGTGAAAGAGGGCATGTGGAGACCCAGTACTTC. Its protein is CASSERGHVETQYF.

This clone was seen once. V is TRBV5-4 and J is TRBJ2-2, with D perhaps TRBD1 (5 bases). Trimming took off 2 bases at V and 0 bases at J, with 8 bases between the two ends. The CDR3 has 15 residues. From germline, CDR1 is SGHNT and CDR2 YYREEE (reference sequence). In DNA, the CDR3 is TGTGCCAGCAGCTTCGACAGCGCGAACACCGGGGAGCTGTTTTTT. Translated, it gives CASSFDSANTGELFF.

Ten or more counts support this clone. CDR3 nucleotides: TGTGCCAGCAGACATACACGGGTCCCGGGCTACACCTTC. This translates into CASRHTRVPGYTF. The rearrangement joins TRBV7-9 to TRBJ1-2; D gene uncertain. V gave up 6 bases and J gave up 8 bases, with 16 bases separating them. CDR3 length: 13 amino acids. Germline V gene sequence: CDR1 SEHNR, CDR2 FQNEAQ (reference sequence).

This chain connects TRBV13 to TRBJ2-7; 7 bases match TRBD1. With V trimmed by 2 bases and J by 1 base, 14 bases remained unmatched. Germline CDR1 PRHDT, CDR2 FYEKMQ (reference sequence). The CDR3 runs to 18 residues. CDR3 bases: TGTGCCAGCAGCTTAAGCCCGGATACCGGGACAGCGTCCTACGAGCAGTACTTC. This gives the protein CASSLSPDTGTASYEQYF.

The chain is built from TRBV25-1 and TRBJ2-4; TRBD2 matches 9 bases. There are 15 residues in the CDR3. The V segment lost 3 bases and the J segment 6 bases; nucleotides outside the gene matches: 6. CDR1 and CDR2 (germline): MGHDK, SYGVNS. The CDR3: CASSELSLAGNIQYF. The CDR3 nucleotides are TGTGCCAGCAGTGAGTTGTCACTAGCGGGAAACATTCAGTACTTC.

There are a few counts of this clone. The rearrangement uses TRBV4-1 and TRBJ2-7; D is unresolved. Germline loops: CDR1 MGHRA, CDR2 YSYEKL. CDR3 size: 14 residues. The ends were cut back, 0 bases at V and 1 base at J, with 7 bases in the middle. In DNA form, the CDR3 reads TGCGCCAGCAGCCAAGATCCGCAGTCCTACGAGCAGTACTTC. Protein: CASSQDPQSYEQYF.

CDR3 in DNA: TGTGCCAGCAGTTTGGGAGGGATAGGCGATGAGCAGTTCTTC. This gives the protein CASSLGGIGDEQFF. The gene calls are TRBV27 and TRBJ2-1; 7 bases agree with TRBD2. The J segment lost 8 bases and the V segment lost 3 bases, leaving 7 bases of the junction unmatched. Germline CDR1 and CDR2: MNHEY and SMNVEV (reference sequence). The length of the CDR3 is 14 residues.

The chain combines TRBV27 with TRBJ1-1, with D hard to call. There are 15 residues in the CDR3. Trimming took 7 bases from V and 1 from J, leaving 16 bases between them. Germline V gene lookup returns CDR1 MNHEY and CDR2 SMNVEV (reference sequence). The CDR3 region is CASTHPPGSNTEAFF. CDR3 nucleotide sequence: TGTGCCAGCACCCACCCCCCGGGGTCGAACACTGAAGCTTTCTTT.

The CDR3 DNA is TGTGCCAGCATGGGGATTACCGGCCAGGGGCAGTACTTC. Amino acid sequence: CASMGITGQGQYF. The V call is TRBV28, the J call TRBJ2-7; tentative D call: TRBD1 (5 bases). V gave up 7 bases and J gave up 9 bases, with 19 bases separating them. Germline assignment: CDR1 MDHEN and CDR2 SYDVKM. This CDR3 has 13 residues.

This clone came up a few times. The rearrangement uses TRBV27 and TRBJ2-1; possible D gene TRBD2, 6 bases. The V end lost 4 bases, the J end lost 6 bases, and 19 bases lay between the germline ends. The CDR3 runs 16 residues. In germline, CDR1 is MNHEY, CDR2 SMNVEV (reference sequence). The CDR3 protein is CASSSASSGFFNEQFF. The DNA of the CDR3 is TGTGCCAGCAGTTCGGCCTCGAGCGGGTTCTTCAATGAGCAGTTCTTC.

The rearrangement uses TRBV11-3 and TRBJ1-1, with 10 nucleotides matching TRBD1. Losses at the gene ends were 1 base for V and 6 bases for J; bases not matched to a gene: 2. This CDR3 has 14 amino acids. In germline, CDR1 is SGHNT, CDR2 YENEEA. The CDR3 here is CASSLGGQGAEAFF. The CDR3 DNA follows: TGTGCCAGCAGCTTAGGTGGACAGGGGGCTGAAGCTTTCTTT. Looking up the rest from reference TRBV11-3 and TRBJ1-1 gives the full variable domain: EAGVVQSPRYKIIEKKQPVAFWCNPISGHNTLYWYLQNLGQGPELLIRYENEEAVDDSQLPKDRFSAERLKGVDSTLKIQPAELGDSAVYLCASSLGGQGAEAFFGQGTRLTVV.

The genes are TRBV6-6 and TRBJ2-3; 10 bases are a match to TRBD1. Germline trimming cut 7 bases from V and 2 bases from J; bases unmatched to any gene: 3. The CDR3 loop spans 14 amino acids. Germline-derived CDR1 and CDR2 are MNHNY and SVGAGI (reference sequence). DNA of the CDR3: TGTGCCAGCATGGACAGGGGGTACACAGATACGCAGTATTTT. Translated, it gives CASMDRGYTDTQYF.

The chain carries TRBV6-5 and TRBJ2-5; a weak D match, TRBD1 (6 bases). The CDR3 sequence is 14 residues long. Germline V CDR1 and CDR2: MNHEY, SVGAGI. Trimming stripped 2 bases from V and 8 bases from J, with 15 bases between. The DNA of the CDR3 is TGTGCCAGCAGTTACAGTGACAGGAGCCCAACCCAGTACTTC. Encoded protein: CASSYSDRSPTQYF.

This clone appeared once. The CDR3 sequence is CARTDSGNTIYF. The CDR3 region has the DNA TGTGCCCGGACAGACTCTGGAAACACCATATATTTT. This chain connects TRBV30 to TRBJ1-3; a possible D gene is TRBD1 (6 bases). Germline V gene lookup returns CDR1 GTSNPN and CDR2 SVGIG (reference sequence). The length of the CDR3 is 12 residues. V dropped 8 bases and J dropped 0 bases, with 8 bases sitting between them.